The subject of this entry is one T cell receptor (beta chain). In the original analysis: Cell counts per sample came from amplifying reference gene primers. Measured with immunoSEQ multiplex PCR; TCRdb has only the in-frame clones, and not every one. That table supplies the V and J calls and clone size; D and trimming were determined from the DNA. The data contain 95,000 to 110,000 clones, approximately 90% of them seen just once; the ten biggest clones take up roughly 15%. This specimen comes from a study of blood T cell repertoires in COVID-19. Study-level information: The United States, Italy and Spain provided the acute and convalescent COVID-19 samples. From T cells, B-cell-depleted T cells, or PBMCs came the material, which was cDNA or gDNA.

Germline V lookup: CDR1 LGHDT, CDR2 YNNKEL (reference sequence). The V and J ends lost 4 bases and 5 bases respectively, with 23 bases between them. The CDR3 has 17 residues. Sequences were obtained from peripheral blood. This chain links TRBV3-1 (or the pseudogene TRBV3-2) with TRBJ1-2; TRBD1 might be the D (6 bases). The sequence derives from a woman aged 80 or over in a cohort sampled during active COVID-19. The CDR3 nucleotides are TGTGCCAGCAGCCTAACCGGAGGGGCGGGGGCAGGATATGGCTACACCTTC. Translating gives CASSLTGGAGAGYGYTF.